This is a list of T cell receptor beta chains from one sample in a study of shared clonotypes between healthy human individuals. Sequencing was performed with immunoSEQ multiplex PCR; in TCRdb, only in-frame clones are kept and a portion is missing. The sample includes 550,000 to 700,000 clones, 73% seen only once; the top ten take 1.5% to 2%. The sequencing sample was made of memory CD4+ T cells sorted from blood. Every receptor here comes from a woman in her 30s in good health. CDR3s include the opening cysteine and the closing phenylalanine or tryptophan.

v_gene	j_gene	CDR3aa
TRBV6-5	TRBJ2-1	CASSRTRRFDEQFF
TRBV5-6	TRBJ1-2	CASSPQGIRAIYGYTF
TRBV5-1	TRBJ2-7	CASSWTSGSVYEQYF
TRBV11-2	TRBJ1-2	CASSPLQGPGYGYTF
TRBV7-3	TRBJ2-5	CASSRAGGQETQYF
TRBV7-2	TRBJ2-1	CASSLSQGEQFF
TRBV19	TRBJ1-5	CASSIEGFGRGYQPQHF
TRBV7-6	TRBJ2-1	CASSLASSAPYNEQFF
TRBV29-1	TRBJ2-2	CSVELDAGITGELFF
TRBV29-1	TRBJ2-1	CSVEDQIYNEQFF
TRBV5-6	TRBJ2-4	CASSKNLAKNIQYF
TRBV28	TRBJ2-2	CASSSPGARGTGELFF
TRBV6-5	TRBJ1-2	CASIRTRGTGYGYTF
TRBV6-5	TRBJ2-2	CASRPNRGRAGELFF